Given below is one TCR beta chain in context. This sample is part of a study of T cells in women clearing cervical HPV infection. The protocol was immunoSEQ multiplex PCR, while the TCRdb copy is restricted to in-frame clones and leaves out a portion. Found here are 25,000 to 35,000 clones; the top ten clones hold roughly 17%. The receptor was derived from a woman between 18 and 70 years old with a cervical HPV16 infection that either progressed to CIN3+ or cleared (not recorded which). Sequences were obtained from blood buffy coat.

The covered CDR3 bases are TGTGCCAGCAGCCCGGTATCGCGGGGGCACACTGAA. Its protein product is CASSPVSRGHTE. From start to end, the CDR3 is CASSPVSRGHTEAFF. The chain is built from TRBV7-9 and TRBJ1-1; weak D call: TRBD1 (6 bases). The read is 3 residues too short to cover the CDR3 end, so that end is filled in from the germline J gene. The CDR3 runs to 15 residues. Between the trimmed V and J ends, which lost 5 bases and 3 bases, there was a span of 16 bases. Looked up from germline, CDR1 is SEHNR and CDR2 is FQNEAQ (reference sequence).